Included here is one T cell receptor beta chain sequence, with context. This clone was detected ten times or more. Its antigen is currently not known. It has no much larger one-base neighbor in the sample; base qualities were not kept. The data were obtained in a study of blood T cell repertoires in COVID-19 (dated by TCRdb to the early 2020s). Study-level background: Samples covering the acute and convalescent phases of COVID-19 were provided by collaborators in the United States, Italy and Spain. The samples were drawn from two sources: the first 160 participants of the ongoing ImmuneRACE study, and fewer than 1,500 subjects contributed by 6 global collaborators. The sample metadata nearly always contained a de-identified subject ID, COVID-19 status, age in years and sex. The prospective study material was composed of cDNA or gDNA derived from T cells, B-cell-depleted T cells, or PBMCs. The repertoires were released in a freely available public database intended as a resource for research on the immune response to SARS-CoV-2. Where HLA class I and class II types were available, the types were taken from metadata supplied by the sample provider, not from assay-based typing. Deeply sampled blood TCRbeta repertoires from subjects exposed to, actively infected with, or recovered from COVID-19 were included in the dataset.

Overall study outcomes, separate from this receptor: Clinical and demographic metadata were provided uncurated, with the amount varying by source and participant.

TCRbeta CDR3 regions were amplified from genomic DNA by means of the immunoSEQ Assay, a bias-controlled multiplex PCR. From the authors' description of their analysis: The number of nucleated cells in each sample was estimated from the amplification of reference gene primers within the assay. Sequence reads were collapsed and filtered to measure the absolute abundance of every unique TCRbeta CDR3 rearrangement. Productive Simpson clonality was computed per sample as the square root of Simpson's diversity index over productive rearrangements. TCRdb obtained this table from immuneACCESS and retained in-frame rearrangements with V and J assigned. These tables miss some clones; where compared with another copy, unresolved V genes account for less than half of the shortfall, and the remainder is unexplained. The DNA was the basis for D and trimming; V, J and clone size are from that table. Across this sample there are about 290,000 clones, with about 82% seen only once. Approximately 3.8% of the sample is held by the ten biggest clonotypes.

V loses 1 base of germline sequence and J loses 2 bases, and the interval between the two ends is 12 bases. There are 16 amino acids in the CDR3, from cysteine to phenylalanine inclusive. Solely the CDR3 DNA is kept, with 48 bases framed from the first base. Reading the germline V gene gives CDR1 MNHEY and CDR2 SVGAGI. Whole blood was collected in K2EDTA tubes by collaborating institutions according to the institutions' own protocols. For TCRbeta analysis, collaborator samples were shipped as frozen whole blood, as isolated PBMCs, or as DNA extracted from either sample type. This clonotype was sampled from a woman aged 45-60 years with active or convalescent COVID-19. Recombination joined TRBV6-5 with TRBJ2-4; a weak D assignment points to TRBD1 (6 bases agree). The sample consisted of peripheral blood. The nucleotide sequence is given as TGTGCCAGCAGTTACTTAACAGGGACCACCAAAAACATTCAGTACTTC. Protein translation: CASSYLTGTTKNIQYF.